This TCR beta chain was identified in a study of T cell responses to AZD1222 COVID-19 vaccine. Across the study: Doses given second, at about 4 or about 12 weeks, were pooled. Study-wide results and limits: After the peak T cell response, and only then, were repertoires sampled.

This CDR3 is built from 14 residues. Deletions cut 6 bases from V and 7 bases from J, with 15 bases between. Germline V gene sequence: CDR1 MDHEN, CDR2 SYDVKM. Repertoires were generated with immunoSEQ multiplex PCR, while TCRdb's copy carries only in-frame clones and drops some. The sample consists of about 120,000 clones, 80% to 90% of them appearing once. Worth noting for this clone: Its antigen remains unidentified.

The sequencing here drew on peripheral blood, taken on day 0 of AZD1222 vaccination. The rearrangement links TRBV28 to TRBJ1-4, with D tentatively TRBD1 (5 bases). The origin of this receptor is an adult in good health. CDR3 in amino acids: CASSPPARGEKLFF. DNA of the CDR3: TGTGCCAGCAGCCCTCCAGCAAGGGGTGAAAAACTGTTTTTT. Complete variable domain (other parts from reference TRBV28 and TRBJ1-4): DVKVTQSSRYLVKRTGEKVFLECVQDMDHENMFWYRQDPGLGLRLIYFSYDVKMKEKGDIPEGYSVSREKKERFSLILESASTNQTSMYLCASSPPARGEKLFFGSGTQLSVL.